The 9 T cell receptor beta chains reported below all come from one sample, sequenced in a study of shared clonotypes between healthy human individuals. Only in-frame clones appear in the TCRdb table, and some are missing; sequencing was by immunoSEQ multiplex PCR. This sample yields about 2.4 million clones, of which approximately 90% are seen a single time; around 0.14% belongs to the top ten. The specimen was naive CD4+ T cells sorted from blood. Subset given: CD45RA+ positively selected. The receptors stem from a man between 18 and 29 years old in good health.

The rearrangement links TRBV7-9 to TRBJ2-5; 7 nucleotides agree with TRBD1. The CDR3 runs 17 residues. The germline V gene encodes CDR1 SEHNR and CDR2 FQNEAQ (reference sequence). The V and J ends lost 4 bases and 5 bases, in that order; junction bases with no gene match: 16. The CDR3 is CASSSINPQTGRETQYF. The DNA for the CDR3 is TGTGCCAGCAGCTCCATAAACCCCCAGACAGGGCGGGAGACCCAGTACTTC.

The CDR3 spells CASSLRSTQETQYF. The CDR3 DNA sequence: TGTGCCAGCAGCTTGCGGTCAACTCAAGAGACCCAGTACTTC. The genes are TRBV7-2 and TRBJ2-5, with no clear D. Trimming pared 3 bases from V and 2 bases from J, leaving 10 bases between. Germline values: CDR1 SGHTA, CDR2 FQGNSA. The CDR3 is 14 amino acids.

The V gene is TRBV2, the J gene TRBJ1-1; no clear D. The CDR3 covers 13 residues. Trimming pared 4 bases from V and 3 bases from J, leaving 9 bases between. Germline V gene data show CDR1 as SNHLY and CDR2 as FYNNEI. The CDR3 sequence is CASSASRDTEAFF. CDR3 sequence (DNA): TGTGCCAGCAGTGCAAGTAGGGACACTGAAGCTTTCTTT.

The genes are TRBV4-3 and TRBJ1-5; 10 nucleotides align to TRBD1. This CDR3 has 17 amino acids. Germline CDR1 reads LGHNA; CDR2 reads YSLEER. The V segment lost 0 bases and the J segment 3 bases; nucleotides outside the gene matches: 5. DNA for the CDR3: TGCGCCAGCAGCCAAGATCTGGGACAGGGGTTCAATCAGCCCCAGCATTTT. Encoded protein: CASSQDLGQGFNQPQHF.

DNA of the CDR3: TGCGCCAGCAGCATTCAGCAGGGGACCTACAATGAGCAGTTCTTC. As protein: CASSIQQGTYNEQFF. V gene TRBV5-1 combines with J gene TRBJ2-1, with a possible D match to TRBD1 (6 bases). V dropped 4 bases and J dropped 2 bases, with 13 bases sitting between them. The CDR3 extends over 15 amino acids. Germline V CDR1 and CDR2: SGHRS, YFSETQ.

The sample holds one count of this clone. The chain recombines TRBV9 with TRBJ2-3; TRBD2 matches 12 bases. With V trimmed by 3 bases and J by 1 base, 15 bases remained unmatched. The germline CDR1 and CDR2 sequences are SGDLS and YYNGEE. The CDR3 is made up of 20 amino acids. As DNA, the CDR3 is TGTGCCAGCAGCGAAAGTGGTTGGCTAGCGGGAGGGGGCCGCACAGATACGCAGTATTTT. Protein sequence: CASSESGWLAGGGRTDTQYF.

This clone was seen only once. The chain carries TRBV7-9 and TRBJ1-1; no clear D. The CDR3 is 13 amino acids. CDR1 is SEHNR and CDR2 is FQNEAQ in the germline V gene (reference sequence). Trimming stripped 3 bases from V and 6 bases from J, with 11 bases between. The CDR3 nucleotides are TGTGCCAGCAGCTTTTATGGAGGGCCTGAAGCTTTCTTT. It codes for CASSFYGGPEAFF.

In its sample, this clone was seen a few times. The chain uses TRBV2 and TRBJ1-1, with D unresolved. The germline gives CDR1 SNHLY, CDR2 FYNNEI. The CDR3 runs 15 residues. V shed 6 bases and J shed 3 bases, with 17 bases lying between them. The CDR3 region is CASSKDGLGYTEAFF. DNA for the CDR3: TGTGCCAGCAGCAAAGATGGGTTGGGTTACACTGAAGCTTTCTTT.

The chain couples TRBV18 to TRBJ2-7; D might be TRBD2 (5 bases). The germline CDR1 and CDR2 sequences are KGHSH and LQKENI. CDR3 length: 15 amino acids. Trimming took 2 bases from V and 3 from J, leaving 14 bases between them. The CDR3 nucleotides read TGTGCCAGCTCACCATGGGCGACGGCGGGCTACGAGCAGTACTTC. It is translated as CASSPWATAGYEQYF.